The 31 T cell receptor beta chains below all came from one sample that was sequenced in a study of T cells after yellow fever vaccination. TCRdb re-derived calls from the 5' RACE reads in MiXCR, one entry per CDR3 protein. The sample contains about 320,000 distinct CDR3 sequences, approximately 13% of which appear only once. The specimen comprised CD4+ T cells sorted from PBMCs, sampled 15 days after the yellow fever booster vaccination. All receptors derive from a man younger than 35 who received the YFV17D yellow fever vaccine.

This clonotype has ten or more counts. This chain connects TRBV7-2 to TRBJ1-2; tentative D call: TRBD1 (6 bases). Trimming cost V 3 bases and J 4 bases, with 21 bases left between them. The CDR3 runs to 17 residues. Germline V gives CDR1 SGHTA, CDR2 FQGNSA. The CDR3 sequence is CASSLVLGGAGSYGYTF. The CDR3 DNA reads TGTGCCAGCAGCTTGGTCCTCGGGGGCGCAGGTTCCTATGGCTACACCTTC.

The chain employs TRBV20-1 and TRBJ1-6; weak D call: TRBD1 (5 bases). From germline, CDR1 is DFQATT and CDR2 SNEGSKA (reference sequence). The V end lost 3 bases, the J end lost 4 bases, and 10 bases lay between the germline ends. The CDR3 loop spans 14 amino acids. The CDR3, as DNA: TGCAGTGCTAGTGCAGGGCCATATAATTCACCCCTCCACTTT. It translates to CSASAGPYNSPLHF.

The sample holds a few counts of this clonotype. The V call is TRBV7-3, the J call TRBJ2-3; D unresolved. The CDR3 extends over 13 amino acids. The V gene lost 4 bases and the J gene lost 6 bases, with 11 bases spanning the gap. The germline V gene encodes CDR1 SGHTA and CDR2 FQGTGA. CDR3 residues: CASSSALGDTQYF. For the CDR3, the DNA is TGTGCCAGCAGCTCCGCTCTAGGGGATACGCAGTATTTT.

This clonotype has at least ten counts. The chain is built from TRBV12-3 or TRBV12-4 and TRBJ1-5, with 7 bases lining up with TRBD1. J lost 5 bases, V lost 3 bases, and 7 bases had no gene match. The CDR3 runs to 15 residues. This CDR3 reads CASSFGGTVDQPQHF. Written as DNA, the CDR3 is TGTGCCAGCAGTTTTGGGGGGACAGTAGATCAGCCCCAGCATTTT.

This clonotype was counted ten times or more. The CDR3 region is CASSPRRGDGYTF. CDR3 in DNA: TGTGCCAGCAGCCCCCGCCGGGGTGATGGCTACACCTTC. The rearrangement uses TRBV12-3 or TRBV12-4 and TRBJ1-2; D uncertain. The CDR3 is made up of 13 amino acids. With 6 bases removed from V and 6 bases from J, the gap between germline ends came to 14 bases.

The sample holds a few counts of this clonotype. The chain links TRBV6-1 to TRBJ2-2; unclear D gene. Trimming took off 5 bases at V and 5 bases at J, with 15 bases between the two ends. Germline V gives CDR1 MNHNS, CDR2 SASEGT. CDR3 length: 15 residues. The CDR3 sequence is CASSFGWEVTGELFF. In DNA form, the CDR3 reads TGTGCCAGCAGTTTTGGGTGGGAAGTTACCGGGGAGCTGTTTTTT.

The chain employs TRBV18 and TRBJ2-3; D is perhaps TRBD2 (5 bases). Germline lookup yields CDR1 KGHSH and CDR2 LQKENI. The CDR3 has 15 amino acids. Deletions cut 2 bases from V and 6 bases from J, with 15 bases between. CDR3 region: CASSPDPARVDTQYF. In nucleotides, the CDR3 is TGTGCCAGCTCACCAGATCCTGCGCGGGTCGATACGCAGTATTTT.

This clonotype was detected only a few times. The J gene is TRBJ2-3, the V gene TRBV12-3 or TRBV12-4, with D possibly called TRBD1 or TRBD2 (5 bases each). Trimming shortened V by 7 bases and J by 4 bases, and 9 bases separated the two germline ends. This CDR3 is built from 12 residues. The CDR3 spells CASTRGPDTQYF. In DNA form, the CDR3 reads TGTGCCAGCACCCGGGGCCCAGATACGCAGTATTTT.

This clonotype was counted only a few times. The chain is built from TRBV7-3 and TRBJ2-1; 13 bases agree with TRBD2. The CDR3 has 15 residues. V gave up 3 bases and J gave up 9 bases; unmatched junction bases: 5. Per germline, CDR1 SGHTA and CDR2 FQGTGA. In DNA, the CDR3 is TGTGCCAGCAGCTTCACTAGCGGGGGGGCGTTTGAGCAGTTCTTC. This sequence encodes CASSFTSGGAFEQFF.

This clonotype was found a few times. The gene calls are TRBV6-2 or TRBV6-3 and TRBJ2-1; either TRBD1 or TRBD2 may fit D (6 bases each). With 8 bases removed from V and 4 bases from J, the gap between germline ends came to 15 bases. Germline V gene sequence: CDR1 MNHEY, CDR2 SVGEGT. The CDR3 is 14 residues long. The CDR3 is CASQGGGSYNEQFF. Written as DNA, the CDR3 is TGTGCCAGCCAAGGAGGGGGTTCGTACAATGAGCAGTTCTTC.

V usage is TRBV2 and J usage is TRBJ2-2, with a possible D match to TRBD1 (5 bases). This CDR3 is built from 14 residues. Germline V lookup: CDR1 SNHLY, CDR2 FYNNEI. Trimming took 3 bases from V and 6 from J, leaving 11 bases between them. CDR3 loop: CASSETARAGELFF. The CDR3 coding sequence is TGTGCCAGCAGTGAGACGGCCAGGGCCGGGGAGCTGTTTTTT.

This clonotype came up many times. The chain has TRBV15 and TRBJ2-5; 9 bases are shared with TRBD2. Germline V CDR1 and CDR2: LNHNV, YYDKDF (reference sequence). The CDR3 runs 13 residues. Trimming removed 10 bases from V and 4 bases from J; junction bases left unmatched: 7. For the CDR3, the DNA is TGTGCCAGTTCACGAGCGGGGGGAGAGACCCAGTACTTC. The encoded protein is CASSRAGGETQYF. Complete variable domain (other parts from reference TRBV15 and TRBJ2-5): DAMVIQNPRYQVTQFGKPVTLSCSQTLNHNVMYWYQQKSSQAPKLLFHYYDKDFNNEADTPDNFQSRRPNTSFCFLDIRSPGLGDTAMYLCASSRAGGETQYFGPGTRLLVL.

The chain couples TRBV18 to TRBJ2-3; a weak D match, TRBD2 (5 bases). The germline V and J ends were trimmed by 3 bases and 5 bases, with 9 bases remaining between them. CDR1 and CDR2 from the germline V gene are KGHSH and LQKENI. The CDR3 runs 13 residues. DNA of the CDR3: TGTGCCAGCTCACCTTCCGGGGAAGATACGCAGTATTTT. As protein: CASSPSGEDTQYF.

The table lists this clonotype with a few counts. The CDR3: CASSRDRAFYGYTF. The CDR3 nucleotides are TGTGCCAGCAGCCGCGACAGGGCGTTCTATGGCTACACCTTC. This sequence joins TRBV6-5 and TRBJ1-2; 7 positions agree with TRBD1. Germline V CDR1 and CDR2: MNHEY, SVGAGI. This CDR3 is built from 14 residues. V dropped 6 bases and J dropped 4; count of bases not matched to a gene: 8.

This clonotype was seen ten or more times. J is TRBJ2-1 and V is TRBV5-1; the match to TRBD2 covers 14 bases. The CDR3 loop spans 15 amino acids. In germline, CDR1 is SGHRS, CDR2 YFSETQ. V dropped 0 bases and J dropped 9; count of bases not matched to a gene: 2. The chain's CDR3 is CASSLGLAGGREQFF. For the CDR3, the DNA is TGCGCCAGCAGCTTGGGACTAGCGGGGGGGCGTGAGCAGTTCTTC.

This clonotype was picked up a small number of times. The chain is built from TRBV10-3 and TRBJ1-2; a possible D gene is TRBD1 (6 bases). Trimming removed 6 bases from V and 3 bases from J, with 11 bases in between. The V gene's germline CDR1 is ENHRY and CDR2 SYGVKD. This CDR3 is built from 13 residues. The CDR3 region has the DNA TGTGCCATCAGGACTTCAGGGGACTATGGCTACACCTTC. Residues: CAIRTSGDYGYTF.

This clonotype was detected many times. The chain links TRBV5-1 to TRBJ1-5; D may be TRBD1 (6 bases). The germline V gene encodes CDR1 SGHRS and CDR2 YFSETQ. This CDR3 has 14 amino acids. V gave up 2 bases and J gave up 2 bases, with 8 bases separating them. The CDR3 is CASSLSGGNQPQHF. The CDR3 coding sequence is TGCGCCAGCAGCTTATCAGGGGGCAATCAGCCCCAGCATTTT.

This clonotype was counted many times. V and J are TRBV12-3 or TRBV12-4 and TRBJ1-2; no clear D gene. With 1 base removed from V and 8 bases from J, the gap between germline ends came to 8 bases. This CDR3 has 12 residues. The CDR3 DNA sequence: TGTGCCAGCAGTTTAGGGTGGGAAGGCTACACCTTC. Translating gives CASSLGWEGYTF.

This clonotype has a handful of counts. This chain uses TRBV9 with TRBJ1-4, with D possibly being TRBD1 (6 bases). CDR1 and CDR2 (germline): SGDLS, YYNGEE. The V end lost 4 bases, the J end lost 8 bases, and 15 bases lay between the germline ends. The CDR3 extends over 14 amino acids. Here the CDR3 DNA reads TGTGCCAGCAGCTCGGGTGGGACATACGAAAAACTGTTTTTT. Translated, it gives CASSSGGTYEKLFF.

This clonotype was counted between two and nine times. This sequence joins TRBV7-9 and TRBJ1-4, with D perhaps matching TRBD1 (5 bases). Deletions cut 4 bases from V and 10 bases from J, with 19 bases between. The CDR3 consists of 15 residues. Germline values: CDR1 SEHNR, CDR2 FQNEAQ (reference sequence). CDR3 loop: CASSSYPSGGGKLFF. The CDR3 bases are TGTGCCAGCAGCTCTTACCCCTCCGGGGGGGGAAAACTGTTTTTT.

In this sample, this clonotype turned up once. J is TRBJ2-7 and V is TRBV7-9; 9 positions agree with TRBD1. The CDR3 is 14 amino acids. CDR1 and CDR2 (germline): SEHNR, FQNEAQ (reference sequence). V lost 5 bases, J lost 5 bases, and 7 bases stayed unmatched. The CDR3 here is CASSAGTGRDEQYF. CDR3 DNA sequence: TGTGCCAGCAGCGCCGGGACAGGGCGCGACGAGCAGTACTTC.

V usage is TRBV20-1 and J usage is TRBJ2-5; 12 bases are a match to TRBD2. The germline CDR1 and CDR2 sequences are DFQATT and SNEGSKA (reference sequence). This CDR3 has 15 amino acids. Trimming cost V 4 bases and J 4 bases; bases outside gene matches: 7. The CDR3 loop reads CSAKALAGGGETQYF. Here the CDR3 DNA reads TGCAGTGCTAAGGCACTAGCGGGGGGAGGAGAGACCCAGTACTTC.

In the case of this clonotype: A much larger clone lies a single base off, so this may be a read error. The chain links TRBV5-1 to TRBJ2-3; no reliable D call. Trimming took off 0 bases at V and 2 bases at J, with 4 bases between the two ends. This CDR3 has 13 residues. CDR1 and CDR2 from the germline V gene are SGHRS and YFSETQ. The CDR3 DNA sequence: TGCGCCAGCAGCTTGGAGACCACAGATACGCAGTATTTT. Its translation is CASSLETTDTQYF.

V and J are TRBV5-6 and TRBJ2-3; D unclear. CDR1 SGHDT and CDR2 YYEEEE come from the germline V gene. Trimming took 1 base from V and 8 from J, leaving 17 bases between them. This CDR3 comprises 15 residues. The CDR3: CASSLRVSPVATQYF. DNA of the CDR3: TGTGCCAGCAGCTTGCGAGTGTCGCCTGTGGCTACGCAGTATTTT.

This clonotype was detected ten times or more. The junction does not match germline at one end; this may be a read error. This rearrangement joins TRBV7-2 to TRBJ1-1; the D is unclear. Germline CDR1 reads SGHTA; CDR2 reads FQGNSA. The CDR3 contains 16 residues. CDR3 in DNA: TGTGCCAGCAGCTTAGTGGCAGGATTGGGCTACACTGAAACTTTCTTT. Translation gives CASSLVAGLGYTETFF.

The chain has TRBV4-1 and TRBJ1-2; TRBD1 aligns across 8 bases. The CDR3 is made up of 14 amino acids. From germline, CDR1 is MGHRA and CDR2 YSYEKL. V lost 4 bases to trimming and J lost 8 bases; unmatched junction nucleotides: 9. The chain's CDR3 is CASSPFGTGRGYTF. The CDR3, as DNA: TGCGCCAGCAGCCCGTTTGGGACAGGTCGGGGCTACACCTTC.

The chain is built from TRBV4-2 and TRBJ2-5; D is perhaps TRBD1 or TRBD2 (6 bases each). CDR1 is LGHNA, CDR2 YNFKEQ, per germline. V dropped 0 bases and J dropped 4 bases, with 15 bases sitting between them. The CDR3 contains 16 residues. This chain's CDR3 is CASSQESQGRRETQYF. CDR3 in DNA: TGTGCCAGCAGCCAAGAGTCCCAGGGGAGGCGAGAGACCCAGTACTTC.

This clonotype was seen only a few times. The chain uses TRBV20-1 and TRBJ1-5; a possible D gene is TRBD1 (6 bases). In germline, CDR1 is DFQATT, CDR2 SNEGSKA (reference sequence). Trimming took 3 bases from V and 6 from J, leaving 21 bases between them. The CDR3 consists of 16 residues. In DNA, the CDR3 is TGCAGTGCTAGGGGGCCAGGGGTTCCTTACAGTCAGCCCCAGCATTTT. This translates into CSARGPGVPYSQPQHF.

This clonotype has just a few counts. The rearrangement uses TRBV6-1 and TRBJ2-3; tentatively, D is TRBD1 or TRBD2 (5 bases each). The V end was cut by 6 bases, the J end by 0 bases, with 13 bases between. Germline lookup yields CDR1 MNHNS and CDR2 SASEGT. There are 15 residues in the CDR3. CDR3 amino acids: CASSRGGPSTDTQYF. The CDR3 coding sequence is TGTGCCAGCAGCCGGGGCGGTCCTAGCACAGATACGCAGTATTTT.

This clonotype has more than one count but fewer than ten. This chain joins TRBV3-1 and TRBJ2-3; D ambiguous. The CDR3 has 15 residues. Germline CDR1 is LGHDT and CDR2 is YNNKEL (reference sequence). Trimming took 1 base from V and 8 from J, leaving 16 bases between them. CDR3 sequence (DNA): TGTGCCAGCAGCCAAGCCAAGACACCCGGCGGTACGCAGTATTTT. Amino acids: CASSQAKTPGGTQYF.

J is TRBJ2-3 and V is TRBV20-1; TRBD1 matches at 8 bases. Per the germline V gene, CDR1 is DFQATT and CDR2 is SNEGSKA (reference sequence). The CDR3 length is 14 residues. Losses at the gene ends were 6 bases for V and 0 bases for J; bases not matched to a gene: 5. The CDR3 coding sequence is TGCAGTGCCTCGACAGGGGATAGCACAGATACGCAGTATTTT. Protein: CSASTGDSTDTQYF.